The sequence of this TCR beta chain was determined in a study of post-analysis software for immune sequencing data. Overall study results and limits: The study found TRBV5-6, TRBV5-1 and TRBV20-1 among about five TRBV segments more frequent in patients than controls.

There are 13 residues in the CDR3. The germline CDR1 and CDR2 sequences are SQVTM and ANQGSEA. Between the trimmed V and J ends, which lost 5 bases and 0 bases, there was a span of 10 bases. Regarding this clonotype: Its antigen is unknown.

Unique molecular identifiers had been added to the TCR beta cDNA libraries. TCRdb passed the PCR reads through MiXCR, listing each CDR3 protein once. This sample yields 500,000 to 600,000 distinct CDR3 sequences, of which 44% are seen a single time; 1.5% to 2% belongs to the top ten. The receptor was derived from a girl aged 5 to 17 with multiple sclerosis. Sequencing input: blood. This chain links TRBV29-1 with TRBJ1-1; D might be TRBD1 (5 bases). CDR3 nucleotide sequence: TGCAGCGTTAGGGGACTTATGAACACTGAAGCTTTCTTT. The encoded protein is CSVRGLMNTEAFF.